The next 4 T cell receptor beta chains were all read from a single sample in a study of blood T cell repertoires in COVID-19. Clones were read by immunoSEQ multiplex PCR, and TCRdb kept only the in-frame ones, dropping some. This sample has some 350,000 clones, with roughly 90% found just once. The sequencing input was peripheral blood. These receptors all stem from a man aged 18-30 years with active or convalescent COVID-19.

The chain links TRBV28 to TRBJ1-2; TRBD1 is a possible D gene (6 bases). Germline V gene lookup returns CDR1 MDHEN and CDR2 SYDVKM. The V end was cut by 5 bases, the J end by 7 bases, with 17 bases between. This CDR3 spans 14 amino acids. The CDR3 here is CASSLRGPPPGYTF. The CDR3 DNA is TGTGCCAGCAGTCTCAGGGGCCCCCCCCCTGGCTACACCTTC.

This rearrangement joins TRBV5-1 to TRBJ1-3; D possibly corresponds to TRBD1 (5 bases). V was trimmed by 2 bases and J by 0 bases, leaving 9 bases between them. Germline CDR1 is SGHRS and CDR2 is YFSETQ. This CDR3 has 15 amino acids. The CDR3 region has the DNA TGCGCCAGCAGCTTCACGGGGGACTCTGGAAACACCATATATTTT. Translated: CASSFTGDSGNTIYF. Full variable domain (outside the CDR3, taken from reference TRBV5-1 and TRBJ1-3): KAGVTQTPRYLIKTRGQQVTLSCSPISGHRSVSWYQQTPGQGLQFLFEYFSETQRNKGNFPGRFSGRQFSNSRSEMNVSTLELGDSALYLCASSFTGDSGNTIYFGEGSWLTVV.

The J gene is TRBJ1-4, the V gene TRBV28, with 7 positions matching TRBD1. There are 13 residues in the CDR3. Germline V lookup: CDR1 MDHEN, CDR2 SYDVKM. V lost 9 bases and J lost 7; bases outside the gene matches: 8. The CDR3 nucleotides are TGTGCCAGTTTGGCAGGGGGTGCTGAAAAACTGTTTTTT. It translates to CASLAGGAEKLFF.

The chain couples TRBV28 to TRBJ2-1, with TRBD2 matching 13 bases. The trim removed 1 base at V and 7 bases at J, leaving 1 base unmatched. The CDR3 loop spans 15 amino acids. CDR1 is MDHEN, CDR2 SYDVKM, per germline. CDR3 nucleotide sequence: TGTGCCAGCAGTTTATCGACTAGCGGGGGGAATGAGCAGTTCTTC. Translated: CASSLSTSGGNEQFF.